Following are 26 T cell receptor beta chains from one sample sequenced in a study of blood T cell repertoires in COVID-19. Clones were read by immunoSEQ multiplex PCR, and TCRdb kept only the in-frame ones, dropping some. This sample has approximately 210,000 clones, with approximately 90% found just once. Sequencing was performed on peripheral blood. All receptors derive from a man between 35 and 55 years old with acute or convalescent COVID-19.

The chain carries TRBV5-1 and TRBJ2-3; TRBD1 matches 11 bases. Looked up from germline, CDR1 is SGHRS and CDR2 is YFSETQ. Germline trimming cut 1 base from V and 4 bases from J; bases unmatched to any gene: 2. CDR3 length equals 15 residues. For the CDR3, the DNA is TGCGCCAGCAGCTTGCGGACAGGGGGCGCAGATACGCAGTATTTT. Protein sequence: CASSLRTGGADTQYF.

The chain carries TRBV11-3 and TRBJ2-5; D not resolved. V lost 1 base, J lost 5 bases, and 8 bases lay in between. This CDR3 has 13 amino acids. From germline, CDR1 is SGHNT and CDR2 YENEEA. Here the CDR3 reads CASSLGPRETQYF. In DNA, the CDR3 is TGTGCCAGCAGCTTAGGACCCAGGGAGACCCAGTACTTC.

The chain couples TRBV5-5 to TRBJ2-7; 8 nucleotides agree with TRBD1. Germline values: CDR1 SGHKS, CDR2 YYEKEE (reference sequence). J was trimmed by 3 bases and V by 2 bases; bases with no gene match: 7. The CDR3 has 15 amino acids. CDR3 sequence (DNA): TGTGCCAGCAGCTTAGGGCCAGGGGGCGACTACGAGCAGTACTTC. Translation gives CASSLGPGGDYEQYF.

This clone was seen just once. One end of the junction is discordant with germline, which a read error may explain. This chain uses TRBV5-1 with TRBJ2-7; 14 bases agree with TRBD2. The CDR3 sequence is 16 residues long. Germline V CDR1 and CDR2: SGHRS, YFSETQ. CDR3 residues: CASSLAAGLAGASFNF. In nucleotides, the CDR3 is TGCGCCAGCAGCTTGGCCGCGGGACTAGCGGGGGCCTCTTTCAACTTC.

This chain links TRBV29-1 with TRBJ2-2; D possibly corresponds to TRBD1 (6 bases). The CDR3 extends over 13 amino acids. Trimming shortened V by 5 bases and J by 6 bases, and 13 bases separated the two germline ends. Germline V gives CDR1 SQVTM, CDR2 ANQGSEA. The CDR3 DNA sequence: TGCAGCGTTTCAGGGGTTAATGCCGGGGAGCTGTTTTTT. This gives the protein CSVSGVNAGELFF.

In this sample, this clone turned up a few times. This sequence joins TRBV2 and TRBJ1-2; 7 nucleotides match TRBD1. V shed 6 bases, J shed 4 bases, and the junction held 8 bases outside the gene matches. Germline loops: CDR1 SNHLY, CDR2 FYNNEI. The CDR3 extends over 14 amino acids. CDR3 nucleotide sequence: TGTGCCAGCAGAGCCGGGACAGCAGGCTATGGCTACACCTTC. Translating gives CASRAGTAGYGYTF.

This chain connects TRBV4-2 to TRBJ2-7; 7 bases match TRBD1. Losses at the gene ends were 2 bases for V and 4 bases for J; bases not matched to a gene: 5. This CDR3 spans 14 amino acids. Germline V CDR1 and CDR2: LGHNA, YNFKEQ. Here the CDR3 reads CASSQITGEYEQYF. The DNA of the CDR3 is TGTGCCAGCAGCCAAATTACAGGGGAGTACGAGCAGTACTTC.

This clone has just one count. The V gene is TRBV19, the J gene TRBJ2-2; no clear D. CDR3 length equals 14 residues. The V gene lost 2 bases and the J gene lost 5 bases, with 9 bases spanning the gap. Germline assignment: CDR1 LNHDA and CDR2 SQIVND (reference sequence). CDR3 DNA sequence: TGTGCCAGTAGTATATCACGGGTAACCGGGGAGCTGTTTTTT. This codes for CASSISRVTGELFF. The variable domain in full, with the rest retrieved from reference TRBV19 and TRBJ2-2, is DGGITQSPKYLFRKEGQNVTLSCEQNLNHDAMYWYRQDPGQGLRLIYYSQIVNDFQKGDIAEGYSVSREKKESFPLTVTSAQKNPTAFYLCASSISRVTGELFFGEGSRLTVL.

The CDR3 loop reads CASSLGGQSTDTQYF. The CDR3 nucleotides are TGTGCCAGCAGTTTAGGGGGCCAGAGCACAGATACGCAGTATTTT. V and J are TRBV27 and TRBJ2-3; possibly TRBD1 for D (6 bases). Germline V CDR1 and CDR2: MNHEY, SMNVEV (reference sequence). V was cut by 2 bases and J by 0 bases, with 9 bases left in between. This CDR3 has 15 residues.

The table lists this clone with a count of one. The CDR3 loop is CASSLSFYNEQFF. DNA for the CDR3: TGTGCCAGCAGCTTATCGTTTTACAATGAGCAGTTCTTC. The V gene is TRBV7-9, the J gene TRBJ2-1, with no clear D. The germline gives CDR1 SEHNR, CDR2 FQNEAQ (reference sequence). The CDR3 has 13 residues. Trimming took off 2 bases at V and 4 bases at J, with 6 bases between the two ends. The variable domain in full, with the rest retrieved from reference TRBV7-9 and TRBJ2-1, is DTGVSQNPRHKITKRGQNVTFRCDPISEHNRLYWYRQTLGQGPEFLTYFQNEAQLEKSRLLSDRFSAERPKGSFSTLEIQRTEQGDSAMYLCASSLSFYNEQFFGPGTRLTVL.

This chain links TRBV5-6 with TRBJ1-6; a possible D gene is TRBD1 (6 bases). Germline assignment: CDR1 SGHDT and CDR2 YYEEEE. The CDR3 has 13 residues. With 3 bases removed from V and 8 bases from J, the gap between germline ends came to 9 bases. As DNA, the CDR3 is TGTGCCAGCAGCTCCCAGGGGTATTCACCCCTCCACTTT. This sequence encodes CASSSQGYSPLHF.

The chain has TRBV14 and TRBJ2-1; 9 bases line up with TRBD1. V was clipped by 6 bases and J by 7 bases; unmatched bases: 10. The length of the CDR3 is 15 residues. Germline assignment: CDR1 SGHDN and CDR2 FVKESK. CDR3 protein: CASRATGTGMNEQFF. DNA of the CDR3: TGTGCCAGCAGGGCTACCGGGACAGGGATGAATGAGCAGTTCTTC.

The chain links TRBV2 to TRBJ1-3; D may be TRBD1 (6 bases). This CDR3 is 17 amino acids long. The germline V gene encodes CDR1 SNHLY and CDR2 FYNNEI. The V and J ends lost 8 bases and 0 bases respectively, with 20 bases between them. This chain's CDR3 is CASGGDAGGSSGNTIYF. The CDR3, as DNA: TGTGCCAGCGGGGGCGACGCGGGGGGTTCCTCTGGAAACACCATATATTTT.

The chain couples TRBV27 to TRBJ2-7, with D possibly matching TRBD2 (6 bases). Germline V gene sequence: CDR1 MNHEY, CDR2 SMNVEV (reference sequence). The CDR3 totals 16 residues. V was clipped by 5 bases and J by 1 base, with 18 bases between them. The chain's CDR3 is CASSPSISSGSYEQYF. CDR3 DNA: TGTGCCAGCAGTCCCTCCATCTCGAGCGGGTCCTACGAGCAGTACTTC.

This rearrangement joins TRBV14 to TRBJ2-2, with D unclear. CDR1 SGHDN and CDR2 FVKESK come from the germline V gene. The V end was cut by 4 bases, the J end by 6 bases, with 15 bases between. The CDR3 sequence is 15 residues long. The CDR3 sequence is CASSPLSTLSGELFF. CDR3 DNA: TGTGCCAGCAGCCCGTTAAGTACTTTATCCGGGGAGCTGTTTTTT.

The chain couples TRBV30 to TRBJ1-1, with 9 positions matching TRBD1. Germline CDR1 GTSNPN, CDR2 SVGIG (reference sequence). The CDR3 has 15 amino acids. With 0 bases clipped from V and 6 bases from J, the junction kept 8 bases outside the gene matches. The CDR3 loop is CAWSVRSDRGSEAFF. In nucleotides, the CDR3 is TGTGCCTGGAGTGTAAGATCGGACAGGGGCTCTGAAGCTTTCTTT. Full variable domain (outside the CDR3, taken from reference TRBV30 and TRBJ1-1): SQTIHQWPATLVQPVGSPLSLECTVEGTSNPNLYWYRQAAGRGLQLLFYSVGIGQISSEVPQNLSASRPQDRQFILSSKKLLLSDSGFYLCAWSVRSDRGSEAFFGQGTRLTVV.

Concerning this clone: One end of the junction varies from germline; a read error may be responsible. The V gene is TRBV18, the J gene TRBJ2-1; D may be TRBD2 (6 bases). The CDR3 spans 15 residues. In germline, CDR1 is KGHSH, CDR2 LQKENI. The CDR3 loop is CASTPQQAPGDEQFF. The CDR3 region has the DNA TGTGCCAGCACACCCCAACAGGCGCCGGGGGATGAGCAGTTCTTC. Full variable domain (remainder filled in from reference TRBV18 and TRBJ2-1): NAGVMQNPRHLVRRRGQEARLRCSPMKGHSHVYWYRQLPEEGLKFMVYLQKENIIDESGMPKERFSAEFPKEGPSILRIQQVVRGDSAAYFCASTPQQAPGDEQFFGPGTRLTVL.

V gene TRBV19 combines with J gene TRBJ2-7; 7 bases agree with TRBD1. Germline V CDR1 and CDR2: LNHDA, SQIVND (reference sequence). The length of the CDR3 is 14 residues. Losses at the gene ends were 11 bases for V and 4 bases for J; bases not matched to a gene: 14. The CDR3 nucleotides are TGTGCCGCCCCCCGAAAGGACAGGATATACGAGCAGTACTTC. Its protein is CAAPRKDRIYEQYF.

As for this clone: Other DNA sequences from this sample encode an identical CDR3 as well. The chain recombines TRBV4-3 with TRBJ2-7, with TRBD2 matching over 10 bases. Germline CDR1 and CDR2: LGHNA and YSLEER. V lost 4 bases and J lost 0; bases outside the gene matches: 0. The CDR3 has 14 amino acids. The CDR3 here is CASSLAGGSYEQYF. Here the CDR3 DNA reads TGCGCCAGCAGCCTAGCGGGAGGCTCCTACGAGCAGTACTTC.

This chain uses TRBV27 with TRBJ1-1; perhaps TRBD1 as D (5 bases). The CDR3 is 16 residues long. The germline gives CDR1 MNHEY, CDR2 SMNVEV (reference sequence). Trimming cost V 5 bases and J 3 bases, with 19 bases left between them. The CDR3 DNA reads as TGTGCCAGCAGTCCCCAGGTGGGCAGGGCGGACACTGAAGCTTTCTTT. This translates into CASSPQVGRADTEAFF.

Here the CDR3 reads CASSARGEISYEQYF. The CDR3 coding sequence is TGTGCCAGCAGCGCCAGGGGAGAGATATCTTACGAGCAGTACTTC. The rearrangement links TRBV5-4 to TRBJ2-7; D possibly corresponds to TRBD1 (6 bases). The V end lost 4 bases, the J end lost 4 bases, and 18 bases lay between the germline ends. Germline lookup yields CDR1 SGHNT and CDR2 YYREEE (reference sequence). The CDR3 has 15 residues.

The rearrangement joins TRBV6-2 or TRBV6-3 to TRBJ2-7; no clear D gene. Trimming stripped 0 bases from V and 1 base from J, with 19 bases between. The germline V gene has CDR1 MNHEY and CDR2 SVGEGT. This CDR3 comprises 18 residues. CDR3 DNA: TGTGCCAGCAGTTACTCGATAGTTCGTGGTGTTCTATCCTACGAGCAGTACTTC. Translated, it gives CASSYSIVRGVLSYEQYF.

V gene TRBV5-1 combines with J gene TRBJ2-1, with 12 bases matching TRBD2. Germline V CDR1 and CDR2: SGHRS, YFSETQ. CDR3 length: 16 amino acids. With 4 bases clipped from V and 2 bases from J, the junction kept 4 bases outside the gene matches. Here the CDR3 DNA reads TGCGCCAGCAGCCCTCTAGCGGGGGGGACCTACAATGAGCAGTTCTTC. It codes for CASSPLAGGTYNEQFF.

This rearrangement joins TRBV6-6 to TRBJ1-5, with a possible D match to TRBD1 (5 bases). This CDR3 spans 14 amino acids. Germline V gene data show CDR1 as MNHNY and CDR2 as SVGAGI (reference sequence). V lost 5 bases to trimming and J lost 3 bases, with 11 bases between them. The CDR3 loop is CASSPGVYNQPQHF. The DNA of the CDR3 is TGTGCCAGCAGTCCGGGGGTCTACAATCAGCCCCAGCATTTT.

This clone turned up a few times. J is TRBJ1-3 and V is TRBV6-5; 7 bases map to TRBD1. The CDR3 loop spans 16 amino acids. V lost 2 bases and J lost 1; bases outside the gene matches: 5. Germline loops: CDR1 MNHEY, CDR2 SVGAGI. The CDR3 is CASSYMGRGSGNTIYF. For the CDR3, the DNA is TGTGCCAGCAGTTACATGGGCAGGGGGTCTGGAAACACCATATATTTT.

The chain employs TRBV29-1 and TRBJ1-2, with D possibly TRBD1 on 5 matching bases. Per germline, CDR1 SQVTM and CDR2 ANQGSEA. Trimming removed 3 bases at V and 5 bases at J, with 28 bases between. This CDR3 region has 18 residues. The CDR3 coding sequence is TGCAGCGTTGAGGGCCTAACAGGTGCTCCCTCATTCTCTTATGGCTACACCTTC. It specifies CSVEGLTGAPSFSYGYTF.